Here is one T cell receptor (beta chain) with its context. The source of the sample is a study of blood T cell repertoires in COVID-19. Overall study context: Material from acute and convalescent COVID-19 was sourced from the United States, Italy and Spain. The cDNA or gDNA used as material had been derived from T cells, B-cell-depleted T cells, or PBMCs.

Per the study methods: Reference gene primer amplification yielded estimated nucleated cell counts. The protocol was immunoSEQ multiplex PCR, while the TCRdb copy is restricted to in-frame clones and leaves out a portion. From that table come the V and J calls and clone size; the DNA was used to work out D and trimming. This table has 200,000 to 300,000 clones, under 90% appearing once. Sequencing input: peripheral blood. The TCR sequence derives from a human donor in a cohort sampled during active COVID-19.

CDR3 region: CASSLGSAGVRYNEQFF. Here the CDR3 DNA reads TGTGCCAGCAGCTTAGGGTCTGCGGGAGTTCGCTACAATGAGCAGTTCTTC. This chain connects TRBV11-2 to TRBJ2-1, with 7 nucleotides matching TRBD2. The CDR3 loop spans 17 amino acids. Germline V CDR1 and CDR2: SGHAT, FQNNGV. Trimming at V came to 1 base and at J to 3 bases, leaving 9 bases not matched to a gene.